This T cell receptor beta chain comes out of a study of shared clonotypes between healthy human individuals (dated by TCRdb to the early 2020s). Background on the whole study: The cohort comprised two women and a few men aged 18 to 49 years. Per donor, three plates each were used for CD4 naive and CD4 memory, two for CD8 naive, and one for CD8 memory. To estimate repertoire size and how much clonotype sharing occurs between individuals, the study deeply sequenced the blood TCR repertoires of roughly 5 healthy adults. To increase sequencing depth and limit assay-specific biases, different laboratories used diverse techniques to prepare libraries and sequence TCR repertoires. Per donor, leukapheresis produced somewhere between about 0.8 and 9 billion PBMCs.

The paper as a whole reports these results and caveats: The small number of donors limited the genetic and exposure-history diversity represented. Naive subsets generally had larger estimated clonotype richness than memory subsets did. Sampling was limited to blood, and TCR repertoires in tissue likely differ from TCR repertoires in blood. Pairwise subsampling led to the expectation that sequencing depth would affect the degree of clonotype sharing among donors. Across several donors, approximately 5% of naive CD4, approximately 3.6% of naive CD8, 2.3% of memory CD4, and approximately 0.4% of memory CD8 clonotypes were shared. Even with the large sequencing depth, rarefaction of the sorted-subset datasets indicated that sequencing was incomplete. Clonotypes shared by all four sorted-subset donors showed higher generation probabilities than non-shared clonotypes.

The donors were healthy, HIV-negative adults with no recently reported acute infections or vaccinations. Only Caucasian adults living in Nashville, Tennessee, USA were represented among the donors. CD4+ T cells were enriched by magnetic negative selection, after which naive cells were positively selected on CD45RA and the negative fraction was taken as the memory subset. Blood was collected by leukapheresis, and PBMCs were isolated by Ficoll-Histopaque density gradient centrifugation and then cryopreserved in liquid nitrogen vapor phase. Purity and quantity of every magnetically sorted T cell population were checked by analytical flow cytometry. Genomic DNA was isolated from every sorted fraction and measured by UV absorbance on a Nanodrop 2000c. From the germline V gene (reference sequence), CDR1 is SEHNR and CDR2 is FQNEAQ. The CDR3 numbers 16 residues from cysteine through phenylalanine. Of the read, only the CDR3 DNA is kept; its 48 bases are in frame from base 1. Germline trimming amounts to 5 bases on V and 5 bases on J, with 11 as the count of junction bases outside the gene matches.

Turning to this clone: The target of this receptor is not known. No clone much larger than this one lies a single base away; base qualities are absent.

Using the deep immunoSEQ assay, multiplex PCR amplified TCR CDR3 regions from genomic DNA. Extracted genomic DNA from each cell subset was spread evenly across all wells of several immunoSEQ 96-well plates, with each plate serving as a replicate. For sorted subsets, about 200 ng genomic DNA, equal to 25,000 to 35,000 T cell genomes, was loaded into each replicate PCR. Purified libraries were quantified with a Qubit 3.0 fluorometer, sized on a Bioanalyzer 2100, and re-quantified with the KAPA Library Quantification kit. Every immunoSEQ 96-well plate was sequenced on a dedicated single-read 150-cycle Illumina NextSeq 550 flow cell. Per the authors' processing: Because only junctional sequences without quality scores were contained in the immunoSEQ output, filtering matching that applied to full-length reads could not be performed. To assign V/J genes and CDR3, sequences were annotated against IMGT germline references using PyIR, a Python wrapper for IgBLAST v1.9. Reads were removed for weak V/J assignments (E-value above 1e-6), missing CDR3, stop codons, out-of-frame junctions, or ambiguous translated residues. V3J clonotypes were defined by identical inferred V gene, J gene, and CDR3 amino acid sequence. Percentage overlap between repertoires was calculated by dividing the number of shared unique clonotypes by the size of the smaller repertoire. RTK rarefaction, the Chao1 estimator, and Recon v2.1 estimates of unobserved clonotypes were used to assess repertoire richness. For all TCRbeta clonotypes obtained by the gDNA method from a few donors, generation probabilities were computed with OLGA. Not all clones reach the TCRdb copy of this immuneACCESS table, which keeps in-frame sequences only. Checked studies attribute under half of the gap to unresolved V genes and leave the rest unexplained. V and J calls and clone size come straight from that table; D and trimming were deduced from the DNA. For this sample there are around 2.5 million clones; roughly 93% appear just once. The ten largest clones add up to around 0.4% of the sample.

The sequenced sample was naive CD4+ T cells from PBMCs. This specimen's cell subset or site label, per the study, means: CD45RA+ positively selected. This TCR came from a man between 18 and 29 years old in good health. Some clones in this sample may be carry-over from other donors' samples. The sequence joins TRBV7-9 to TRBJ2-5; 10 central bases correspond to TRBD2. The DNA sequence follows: TGTGCCAGCAGCCCACGAGCGGGAGGGCCCTGGGAGACCCAGTACTTC. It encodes CASSPRAGGPWETQYF.